The next 17 T cell receptor beta chains were all read from a single sample in a study of blood T cell repertoires in COVID-19. Sequencing used immunoSEQ multiplex PCR; TCRdb keeps in-frame clones, though not all of them. The sample yields about 210,000 clones, around 87% seen once. The material sequenced was PBMCs or T cells enriched from blood (not recorded which). These receptors all stem from a man aged 25 to 45 in a cohort exposed to, infected with or recovered from COVID-19 (not recorded which).

J is TRBJ2-7 and V is TRBV28; TRBD2 aligns across 8 bases. The CDR3 is 19 residues long. Per the germline V gene, CDR1 is MDHEN and CDR2 is SYDVKM. Trimming took 6 bases from V and 3 from J; bases not matched to a gene: 22. The DNA of the CDR3 is TGTGCCAGCAGCCGTATATGGGGGGCGGGGAGCGGGAGTGTCTACGAGCAGTACTTC. Translated: CASSRIWGAGSGSVYEQYF.

This clone has just one count. CDR3 nucleotides: TGTGCCACCAAACCTACAGGGGTGAACACTGAAGCTTTCTTT. Translation: CATKPTGVNTEAFF. The chain uses TRBV4-2 and TRBJ1-1, with TRBD1 matching 7 bases. The junction had 8 bases not matched to a gene; V was cut back by 10 bases and J by 0 bases. The CDR3 length is 14 residues. The V gene's germline CDR1 is LGHNA and CDR2 YNFKEQ.

The chain joins TRBV25-1 to TRBJ1-4; no firm D call. The V and J ends lost 4 bases and 7 bases respectively, with 13 bases between them. In germline, CDR1 is MGHDK, CDR2 SYGVNS. This CDR3 contains 14 residues. The CDR3 loop reads CASSGGRVGEKLFF. The CDR3 nucleotides read TGTGCCAGCAGTGGCGGGAGAGTAGGTGAAAAACTGTTTTTT. The full variable domain, in which reference TRBV25-1 and TRBJ1-4 provide the parts outside the CDR3, is EADIYQTPRYLVIGTGKKITLECSQTMGHDKMYWYQQDPGMELHLIHYSYGVNSTEKGDLSSESTVSRIRTEHFPLTLESARPSHTSQYLCASSGGRVGEKLFFGSGTQLSVL.

The chain joins TRBV7-9 to TRBJ1-2; D may be TRBD1 (6 bases). Trimming removed 3 bases from V and 0 bases from J, with 14 bases in between. The CDR3 is made up of 16 amino acids. CDR1 is SEHNR, CDR2 FQNEAQ, per germline (reference sequence). CDR3 sequence reads: CASSLPDSSTNYGYTF. CDR3 nucleotide sequence: TGTGCCAGCAGCTTGCCGGACAGCTCTACTAACTATGGCTACACCTTC.

The chain has TRBV19 and TRBJ2-5; 10 nucleotides agree with TRBD2. Unmatched junction bases numbered 14, after V lost 0 bases and J lost 4 bases. Germline V gives CDR1 LNHDA, CDR2 SQIVND (reference sequence). CDR3 size: 19 residues. The CDR3 region has the DNA TGTGCCAGTAGTATAGATCTCACCTCGCTAGCGGGAGACGGAGAGACCCAGTACTTC. It codes for CASSIDLTSLAGDGETQYF.

The rearrangement joins TRBV5-1 to TRBJ2-7; TRBD2 is a possible D gene (5 bases). V gave up 6 bases and J gave up 4 bases, with 20 bases separating them. Per the germline V gene, CDR1 is SGHRS and CDR2 is YFSETQ. This CDR3 spans 15 amino acids. The CDR3 nucleotides are TGCGCCAGCACTGCAGCGAAAGGGAGAATTTACGAGCAGTACTTC. Protein product: CASTAAKGRIYEQYF.

The chain carries TRBV7-8 and TRBJ1-6; 7 bases agree with TRBD1. Germline V gene sequence: CDR1 SGHVS, CDR2 FQNEAQ. This CDR3 spans 15 amino acids. The trim removed 6 bases at V and 7 bases at J, leaving 9 bases unmatched. The CDR3 sequence is CASRDRQGDNSPLHF. CDR3 nucleotides: TGTGCCAGCAGGGATCGACAGGGTGACAATTCACCCCTCCACTTT. Complete variable domain (other parts from reference TRBV7-8 and TRBJ1-6): GAGVSQSPRYKVAKRGQDVALRCDPISGHVSLFWYQQALGQGPEFLTYFQNEAQLDKSGLPSDRFFAERPEGSVSTLKIQRTQQEDSAVYLCASRDRQGDNSPLHFGNGTRLTVT.

The gene calls are TRBV4-3 and TRBJ2-7; TRBD1 matches 9 bases. CDR3 length: 15 amino acids. V trimming: 0 bases; J trimming: 6 bases; junction bases outside the gene matches: 6. Germline loops: CDR1 LGHNA, CDR2 YSLEER. The CDR3: CASSQEERQGGEQYF. DNA for the CDR3: TGCGCCAGCAGCCAAGAGGAGCGACAGGGGGGCGAGCAGTACTTC.

The rearrangement joins TRBV19 to TRBJ2-1; 12 nucleotides line up with TRBD1. The V and J ends lost 5 bases and 5 bases, in that order; junction bases with no gene match: 1. The CDR3 extends over 14 amino acids. The germline V gene encodes CDR1 LNHDA and CDR2 SQIVND (reference sequence). For the CDR3, the DNA is TGTGCCAGTAGTGGGGACAGGGGGCACAATGAGCAGTTCTTC. It translates to CASSGDRGHNEQFF.

This chain uses TRBV6-5 with TRBJ1-1; TRBD1 agrees at 8 bases. The CDR3 length is 14 residues. The germline gives CDR1 MNHEY, CDR2 SVGAGI. V was clipped by 8 bases and J by 7 bases; unmatched bases: 12. CDR3 protein: CASLLNRGVVEAFF. The CDR3 DNA sequence: TGTGCCAGCCTCTTAAACAGGGGGGTCGTTGAAGCTTTCTTT.

J is TRBJ2-7 and V is TRBV6-2 or TRBV6-3; TRBD2 matches at 8 bases. The CDR3 spans 16 residues. CDR1 is MNHEY, CDR2 SVGEGT, per germline. The J segment lost 5 bases and the V segment lost 0 bases, leaving 9 bases of the junction unmatched. The CDR3 loop is CASSYSKVAGPDEQYF. CDR3 bases: TGTGCCAGCAGTTACTCGAAGGTAGCGGGACCCGACGAGCAGTACTTC.

CDR3 coding DNA: TGTGCCAGCAGTACTATGTACCAAGAGACCCAGTACTTC. This translates into CASSTMYQETQYF. This chain connects TRBV6-5 to TRBJ2-5; D remains ambiguous. Between the trimmed V and J ends, which lost 5 bases and 0 bases, there was a span of 7 bases. There are 13 residues in the CDR3. Germline V lookup: CDR1 MNHEY, CDR2 SVGAGI.

The genes are TRBV19 and TRBJ2-5; TRBD2 matches 8 bases. Germline V gives CDR1 LNHDA, CDR2 SQIVND (reference sequence). With V trimmed by 4 bases and J by 1 base, 8 bases remained unmatched. This CDR3 has 16 residues. The CDR3 DNA reads as TGTGCCAGTAGTACCAGCCATAGCGGGATCCAAGAGACCCAGTACTTC. This sequence encodes CASSTSHSGIQETQYF.

This sequence joins TRBV6-5 and TRBJ2-7; TRBD1 matches 7 bases. The CDR3 runs 13 residues. J lost 5 bases, V lost 7 bases, and 8 bases had no gene match. Germline loops: CDR1 MNHEY, CDR2 SVGAGI. The DNA of the CDR3 is TGTGCCAGCAAACCGAGACAGGGTAACGAGCAGTACTTC. Protein: CASKPRQGNEQYF.

The chain carries TRBV6-5 and TRBJ2-2; D is uncertain. Germline CDR1 MNHEY, CDR2 SVGAGI. This CDR3 region has 14 residues. Trimming removed 2 bases from V and 0 bases from J, with 4 bases in between. This CDR3 is CASSYGANTGELFF. The CDR3 DNA reads TGTGCCAGCAGTTACGGAGCGAACACCGGGGAGCTGTTTTTT.

The chain links TRBV29-1 to TRBJ1-2; D possibly corresponds to TRBD1 (6 bases). Germline V CDR1 and CDR2: SQVTM, ANQGSEA. The CDR3 length is 13 residues. The V end was cut by 3 bases, the J end by 2 bases, with 10 bases between. The CDR3 reads CSVDGRGNYGYTF. CDR3 nucleotides: TGCAGCGTTGATGGCAGGGGCAACTATGGCTACACCTTC.

The chain combines TRBV6-1 with TRBJ2-7, with D possibly TRBD1 on 6 matching bases. Germline CDR1 MNHNS, CDR2 SASEGT. V shed 3 bases and J shed 2 bases, with 11 bases lying between them. The length of the CDR3 is 14 residues. CDR3 DNA sequence: TGTGCCAGCAGTGACCCGGACAGAACCTACGAGCAGTACTTC. Residues: CASSDPDRTYEQYF.